A single sample gave rise to the 5 T cell receptor beta chains below, sequenced in a study of blood T cells in healthy people across ages. Then a second PCR, running roughly 7 to 12 cycles, was carried out with a sample-barcoded 5' primer and a J-beta primer mix. TCRdb reprocessed the 5' RACE reads via MiXCR and lists one record per CDR3 protein. The data contain roughly 800,000 distinct CDR3 sequences, roughly 50% of them singletons. The sample comprised blood. Every receptor here comes from a man between 25 and 39 years old in good health.

V gene TRBV12-3 or TRBV12-4 combines with J gene TRBJ2-7; TRBD1 matches at 9 bases. CDR3 size: 16 residues. J was trimmed by 5 bases and V by 6 bases; bases with no gene match: 14. The chain's CDR3 is CASSEAGTGSFHEQYF. As DNA, the CDR3 is TGTGCCAGCAGCGAAGCCGGGACAGGGAGTTTCCACGAGCAGTACTTC.

This chain links TRBV4-3 with TRBJ2-1; tentatively, D is TRBD1 (6 bases). The CDR3 contains 15 residues. V gave up 6 bases and J gave up 10 bases, with 22 bases separating them. Germline V gene data show CDR1 as LGHNA and CDR2 as YSLEER. For the CDR3, the DNA is TGCGCCAGCAGTGTCGTTACAGGGTGGATCTACGAGCAGTTCTTC. Amino acid sequence: CASSVVTGWIYEQFF.

This clonotype has a single count. A much bigger clone sits one base away, suggesting this may be a read error. CDR3 sequence: CSASPGGTDRQYF. DNA for the CDR3: TGCAGTGCTAGCCCAGGGGGCACAGATAGGCAGTATTTT. The chain links TRBV20-1 to TRBJ2-3, with 8 bases that match TRBD1. Germline CDR1 is DFQATT and CDR2 is SNEGSKA (reference sequence). The CDR3 spans 13 residues.

The chain is built from TRBV6-1 and TRBJ2-5; a possible D gene is TRBD2 (5 bases). Trimming took off 0 bases at V and 2 bases at J, with 10 bases between the two ends. Germline CDR1 MNHNS, CDR2 SASEGT. The CDR3 contains 15 residues. CDR3 sequence: CASSEAVGAQETQYF. CDR3 in DNA: TGTGCCAGCAGTGAAGCGGTGGGAGCGCAAGAGACCCAGTACTTC.

Many counts were recorded for this clonotype. The chain has TRBV10-3 and TRBJ2-1; the match to TRBD2 covers 7 bases. Trimming cost V 8 bases and J 4 bases; bases outside gene matches: 5. Germline CDR1 and CDR2: ENHRY and SYGVKD. CDR3 size: 13 residues. In nucleotides, the CDR3 is TGTGCCATCCGGCTAGCGGAGTACAATGAGCAGTTCTTC. It translates to CAIRLAEYNEQFF.